This T cell receptor (beta chain) derives from a study of blood T cell repertoires in COVID-19. For the study at large: Samples came from the United States, Italy and Spain, spanning acute and convalescent COVID-19. The analysed material was cDNA or gDNA that came from T cells, B-cell-depleted T cells, or PBMCs.

The V and J ends lost 6 bases and 3 bases respectively, with 8 bases between them. The CDR3 is 12 amino acids. CDR1 and CDR2 (germline): ENHRY, SYGVKD. In the source study's methods: Counts of nucleated cells, estimated from reference gene primer amplification, were obtained. Sequencing used immunoSEQ multiplex PCR; TCRdb keeps in-frame clones, though not all of them. V, J and clone size reflect that table, while D and trimming were determined from the DNA. In the table there are about 30,000 clones, approximately 87% of which are singletons. The V and J genes are TRBV10-3 and TRBJ1-2, with a possible D match to TRBD1 (5 bases). Sequenced material: peripheral blood. The receptor comes from a human donor with active COVID-19. The donor label of this sample is uncertain. CDR3 sequence (DNA): TGTGCCATCAGCCCGGGGGACTATGGCTACACCTTC. Its protein is CAISPGDYGYTF.